Listed below are T cell receptor beta chains from one sample, sequenced in a study of lung T cells in sarcoidosis with Löfgren's syndrome. TCRdb fed the reads into MiXCR, producing one record per CDR3 protein. The data hold fewer than 5,000 distinct CDR3 sequences, with approximately 20% observed a single time. The source material was CD4+ T cells from bronchoalveolar lavage. The receptors originated from a human donor with sarcoidosis (Löfgren's syndrome or another form), or a control subject (not recorded which). Each CDR3 is given with its conserved first and last residue. The D gene is left open where the match is weak. Clone size appears in some rows only: once, few, many, or a class for an expanded clone.

large,TRBD1,TRBJ1-3,TRBV20-1,CSASRRDSISSGNTIYF,TGCAGTGCTAGTCGGAGGGACAGTATCTCCTCTGGAAACACCATATATTTT
medium-sized,-,TRBJ1-1,TRBV20-1,CSARGGQRTEAFF,TGCAGTGCTAGAGGGGGACAAAGAACTGAAGCTTTCTTT
many,-,TRBJ2-1,TRBV20-1,CSAPPGVAVYNEQFF,TGCAGTGCCCCACCTGGGGTAGCGGTGTACAATGAGCAGTTCTTC
-,-,TRBJ2-7,TRBV7-8,CASSLRDRPYEQYF,TGTGCCAGCAGCCTCAGGGACCGCCCTTACGAGCAGTACTTC
medium-sized,-,TRBJ1-1,TRBV7-9,CASSADRPNTEAFF,TGTGCCAGCAGTGCAGACAGGCCGAACACTGAAGCTTTCTTT
-,TRBD1,TRBJ1-4,TRBV20-1,CSNNRGANEKLFF,TGTAGTAACAACAGGGGGGCTAATGAAAAACTGTTTTTT
many,TRBD1,TRBJ1-4,TRBV11-2,CASSLDPQTGELFF,TGTGCCAGCAGCTTAGATCCCCAGACAGGGGAACTGTTTTTT
many,-,TRBJ1-1,TRBV12-3/TRBV12-4,CASSLSRGGTEAFF,TGTGCCAGCAGTTTGAGTCGGGGGGGCACTGAAGCTTTCTTT
-,-,TRBJ1-3,TRBV7-9,CASSLDGGNAIYF,TGTGCCAGCAGCCTAGACGGAGGAAACGCCATATATTTT
many,-,TRBJ1-1,TRBV7-2,CASSPGFGGTNTEAFF,TGTGCCAGCAGCCCGGGCTTTGGAGGCACGAACACTGAAGCTTTCTTT
-,-,TRBJ1-3,TRBV4-2,CASSQDLGASGNTIYF,TGTGCCAGCAGCCAAGATCTCGGGGCTTCGGGAAACACCATATATTTT
many,TRBD1,TRBJ1-2,TRBV5-5,CASSNPGQLNYGYTF,TGTGCCAGCAGCAACCCGGGACAGCTTAACTATGGCTACACCTTC
large,-,TRBJ1-2,TRBV4-1,CASSQETVGPYGYTF,TGCGCCAGCAGCCAAGAAACAGTGGGCCCCTATGGCTACACCTTC
large,-,TRBJ1-5,TRBV2,CASSDLGGRGQPQHF,TGTGCCAGCAGTGACTTAGGGGGTAGAGGACAGCCCCAGCATTTT
medium-sized,-,TRBJ2-5,TRBV20-1,CSASLGALQETQYF,TGCAGTGCTAGCTTGGGGGCTCTCCAAGAGACCCAGTACTTC
-,-,TRBJ2-7,TRBV7-2,CASSLALGGEQCF,TGTGCCAGCAGCTTAGCGCTGGGCGGGGAGCAGTGCTTC
many,-,TRBJ2-6,TRBV12-3/TRBV12-4,CASTITAGANVLTF,TGTGCCAGCACCATTACTGCTGGGGCCAACGTCCTGACTTTC
-,TRBD1,TRBJ2-1,TRBV20-1,CSAGPGTGTNEQFF,TGCAGTGCTGGCCCCGGGACAGGGACCAATGAGCAGTTCTTC
-,TRBD1,TRBJ1-5,TRBV6-2/TRBV6-3,CVSSYSQGQRTEHF,TGCGTCAGCAGTTACTCGCAGGGACAGCGAACCGAGCACTTT
many,TRBD2,TRBJ2-7,TRBV27,CASSLTSACEQYF,TGTGCCAGCAGTCTCACTAGCGCTTGCGAGCAGTACTTC
medium-sized,TRBD2,TRBJ2-1,TRBV19,CASRIAGGSSYNEQFF,TGTGCCAGTAGGATAGCGGGAGGGAGCTCCTACAATGAGCAGTTCTTC
many,TRBD2,TRBJ2-1,TRBV20-1,CSARLPAGGTNEQFF,TGCAGTGCTAGACTCCCAGCGGGGGGAACCAATGAGCAGTTCTTC
medium-sized,-,TRBJ1-3,TRBV12-3/TRBV12-4,CASSLVLPGNTIYF,TGTGCCAGCAGTTTAGTCCTTCCTGGAAACACCATATATTTT
large,-,TRBJ2-1,TRBV6-1,CASSPRDPSYNEQFF,TGTGCCAGCAGCCCTCGGGACCCCTCCTACAATGAGCAGTTCTTC
many,-,TRBJ1-5,TRBV5-6,CASSLAHKGGNQPQHF,TGTGCCAGCAGCTTGGCCCATAAGGGAGGCAATCAGCCCCAGCATTTT
medium-sized,-,TRBJ1-5,TRBV27,CASSYRAGQPQHF,TGTGCCAGCAGCTACAGGGCGGGTCAGCCCCAGCATTTT
many,-,TRBJ2-1,TRBV12-3/TRBV12-4,CASSIRGLGDEQFF,TGTGCCAGCAGCATAAGGGGACTGGGGGATGAGCAGTTCTTC
once,-,TRBJ2-1,TRBV29-1,CIVSNRDVYNEQFF,TGCATCGTTTCAAACCGAGACGTATACAATGAGCAGTTCTTC
large,TRBD2,TRBJ2-1,TRBV7-2,CASSTGLAVYNEQFF,TGTGCCAGCAGCACCGGACTAGCGGTCTACAATGAGCAGTTCTTC
medium-sized,-,TRBJ1-5,TRBV5-5,CASSLDSNQPQHF,TGTGCCAGCAGCTTGGACAGCAATCAGCCCCAGCATTTT
medium-sized,-,TRBJ2-3,TRBV20-1,CSARPKLRTDTQYF,TGCAGTGCTAGGCCAAAACTAAGAACAGATACGCAGTATTTT
medium-sized,-,TRBJ2-1,TRBV6-1,CASSDLSYNEQFF,TGTGCCAGCAGTGACCTCTCCTACAATGAGCAGTTCTTC
medium-sized,-,TRBJ1-5,TRBV2,CASSDGQGNQPQHF,TGTGCCAGCAGTGATGGGCAAGGTAATCAGCCCCAGCATTTT